These T cell receptor beta chains were read from a single sample in a study of CD8 T cells in Susac syndrome. Using its own MiXCR run on the immunoSEQ multiplex PCR reads, TCRdb lists one record per CDR3 protein. In the table there are hundreds of thousands of distinct CDR3 sequences, around 93% of which are singletons. Material for sequencing was CD4+ T cells from PBMCs. These receptors were collected from a human donor with multiple sclerosis. CDR3s include the opening cysteine and the closing phenylalanine or tryptophan. The order of the fields is CDR3 protein, CDR3 DNA, clone size, V gene, D gene, J gene. D genes are given only for firm matches. Some rows have no size entry. The others give once, few or many, or a class for an expanded clone.

CDR3: CASSLVSGTGRGQPQHF; DNA: TGTGCCAGCAGCTTAGTATCTGGGACAGGGCGGGGTCAGCCCCAGCATTTT; size: -; V: TRBV7-2; D: TRBD1; J: TRBJ1-5
CDR3: CSVGDRAKNIQYF; DNA: TGCAGCGTTGGGGACAGAGCCAAAAACATTCAGTACTTC; size: -; V: TRBV29-1; D: TRBD1; J: TRBJ2-4
CDR3: CASSPRGQGVWSYEQYF; DNA: TGTGCCAGCAGTCCGAGGGGACAGGGGGTATGGTCCTACGAGCAGTACTTC; size: -; V: TRBV28; D: TRBD1; J: TRBJ2-7
CDR3: CASRPGRVYEQYF; DNA: TGCGCCAGCAGACCCGGACGGGTCTACGAGCAGTACTTC; size: -; V: TRBV10-2; D: -; J: TRBJ2-7
CDR3: CAWRRTSGSGELFF; DNA: TGTGCCTGGAGGCGGACTAGCGGATCCGGGGAGCTGTTTTTT; size: -; V: TRBV30; D: TRBD2; J: TRBJ2-2
CDR3: CASSLRAGFLSGNTIYF; DNA: TGTGCCAGCAGCTTGCGAGCAGGGTTCCTCTCTGGAAACACCATATATTTT; size: -; V: TRBV5-6; D: -; J: TRBJ1-3
CDR3: CASSKQKEDRPTGANVLTF; DNA: TGTGCCAGCAGCAAACAAAAGGAGGACAGGCCCACTGGGGCCAACGTCCTGACTTTC; size: -; V: TRBV21-1; D: -; J: TRBJ2-6
CDR3: CASSLTSGLTDTQYF; DNA: TGCGCCAGCAGCCTAACTAGCGGACTAACAGATACGCAGTATTTT; size: -; V: TRBV5-1; D: TRBD2; J: TRBJ2-3
CDR3: CARRGGNTEAFF; DNA: TGTGCCCGTAGGGGGGGGAACACTGAAGCTTTCTTT; size: -; V: TRBV30; D: -; J: TRBJ1-1
CDR3: CASSPTTGGAYEQYF; DNA: TGTGCCAGCAGCCCGACGACAGGCGGGGCCTACGAGCAGTACTTC; size: -; V: TRBV7-2; D: -; J: TRBJ2-7
CDR3: CSVAGTGVNYGYTF; DNA: TGCAGCGTCGCCGGGACAGGGGTAAACTATGGCTACACCTTC; size: -; V: TRBV29-1; D: TRBD1; J: TRBJ1-2
CDR3: CASSSQGQNSPLHF; DNA: TGTGCCAGCAGTTCACAGGGTCAGAATTCACCCCTCCACTTT; size: once; V: TRBV27; D: -; J: TRBJ1-6
CDR3: CSAGGQGFKEKLFF; DNA: TGCAGTGCTGGGGGACAGGGTTTTAAGGAAAAACTGTTTTTT; size: -; V: TRBV20-1; D: TRBD1; J: TRBJ1-4
CDR3: CASSLVGVWGETQYF; DNA: TGTGCCAGCAGCTTAGTCGGGGTTTGGGGCGAGACCCAGTACTTC; size: -; V: TRBV11-2; D: -; J: TRBJ2-5